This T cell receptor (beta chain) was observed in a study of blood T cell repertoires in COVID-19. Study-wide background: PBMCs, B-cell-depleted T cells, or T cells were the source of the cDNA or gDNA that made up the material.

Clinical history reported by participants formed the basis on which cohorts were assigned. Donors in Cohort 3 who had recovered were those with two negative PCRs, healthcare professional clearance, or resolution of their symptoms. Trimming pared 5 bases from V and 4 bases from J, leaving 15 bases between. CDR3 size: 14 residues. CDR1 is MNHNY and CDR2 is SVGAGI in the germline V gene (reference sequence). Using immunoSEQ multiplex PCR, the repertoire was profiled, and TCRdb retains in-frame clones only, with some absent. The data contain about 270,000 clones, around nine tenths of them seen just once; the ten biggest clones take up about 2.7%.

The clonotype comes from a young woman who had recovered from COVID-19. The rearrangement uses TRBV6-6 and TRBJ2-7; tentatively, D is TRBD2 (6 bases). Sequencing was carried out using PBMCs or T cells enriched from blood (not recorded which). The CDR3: CASSATRGTYEQYF. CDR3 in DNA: TGTGCCAGCAGTGCGACTAGAGGAACTTACGAGCAGTACTTC.